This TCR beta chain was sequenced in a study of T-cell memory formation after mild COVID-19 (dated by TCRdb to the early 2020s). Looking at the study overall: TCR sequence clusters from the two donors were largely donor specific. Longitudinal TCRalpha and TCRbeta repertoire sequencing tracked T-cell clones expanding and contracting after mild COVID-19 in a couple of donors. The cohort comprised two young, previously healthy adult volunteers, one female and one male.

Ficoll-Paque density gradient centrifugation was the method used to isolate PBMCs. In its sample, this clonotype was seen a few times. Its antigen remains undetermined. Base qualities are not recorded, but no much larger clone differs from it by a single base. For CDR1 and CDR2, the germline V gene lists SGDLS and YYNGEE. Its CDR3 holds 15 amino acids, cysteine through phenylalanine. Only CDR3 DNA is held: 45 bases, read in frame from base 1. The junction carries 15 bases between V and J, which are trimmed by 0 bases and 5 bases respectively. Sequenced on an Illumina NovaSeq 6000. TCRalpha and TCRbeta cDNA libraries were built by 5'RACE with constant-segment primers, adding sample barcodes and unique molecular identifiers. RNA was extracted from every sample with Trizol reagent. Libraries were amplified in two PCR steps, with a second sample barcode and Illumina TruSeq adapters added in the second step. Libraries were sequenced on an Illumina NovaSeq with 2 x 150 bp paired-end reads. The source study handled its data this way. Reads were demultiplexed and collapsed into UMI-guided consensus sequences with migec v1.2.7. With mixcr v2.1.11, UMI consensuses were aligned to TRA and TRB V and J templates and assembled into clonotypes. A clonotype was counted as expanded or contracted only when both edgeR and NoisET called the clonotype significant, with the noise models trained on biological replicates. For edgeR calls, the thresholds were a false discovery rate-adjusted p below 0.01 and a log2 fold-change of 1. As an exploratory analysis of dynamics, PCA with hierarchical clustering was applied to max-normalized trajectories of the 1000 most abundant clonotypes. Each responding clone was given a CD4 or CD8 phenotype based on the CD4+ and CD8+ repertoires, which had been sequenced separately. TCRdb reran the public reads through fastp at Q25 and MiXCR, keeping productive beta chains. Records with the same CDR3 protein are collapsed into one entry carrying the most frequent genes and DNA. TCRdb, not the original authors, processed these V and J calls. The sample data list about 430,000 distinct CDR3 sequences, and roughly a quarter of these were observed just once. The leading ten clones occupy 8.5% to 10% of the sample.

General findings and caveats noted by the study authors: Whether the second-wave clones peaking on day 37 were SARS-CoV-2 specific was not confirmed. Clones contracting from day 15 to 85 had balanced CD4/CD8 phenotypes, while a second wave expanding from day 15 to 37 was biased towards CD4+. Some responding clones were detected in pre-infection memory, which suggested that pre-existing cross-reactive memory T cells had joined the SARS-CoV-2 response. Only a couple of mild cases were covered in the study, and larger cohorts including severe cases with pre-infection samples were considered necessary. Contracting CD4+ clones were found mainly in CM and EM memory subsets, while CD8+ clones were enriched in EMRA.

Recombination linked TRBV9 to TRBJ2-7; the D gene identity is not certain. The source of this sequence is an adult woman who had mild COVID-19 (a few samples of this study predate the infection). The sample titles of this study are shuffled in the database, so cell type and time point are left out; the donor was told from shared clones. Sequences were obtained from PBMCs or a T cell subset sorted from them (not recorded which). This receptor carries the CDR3 CASSVEMGRFDEQYF. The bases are TGTGCCAGCAGCGTAGAGATGGGTCGATTCGACGAGCAGTACTTC.